The 24 T cell receptor beta chains presented below share a single source sample, sequenced in a study of Graves' ophthalmopathy and Graves' hyperthyroidism. As the template, RNA transcripts were used to amplify TCR beta CDR3 regions. First-round RT-PCR used HTBI primers; second-round multiplex PCR followed. TCRdb reanalysed the multiplex PCR reads using MiXCR and keeps one entry per CDR3 protein. The sample holds about 24,000 distinct CDR3 sequences, approximately 48% seen once. Sequenced sample: peripheral blood. The receptor set was obtained from an adult woman with stable Graves' hyperthyroidism.

The rearrangement links TRBV5-6 to TRBJ1-2, with D maybe TRBD1 (5 bases). Germline V lookup: CDR1 SGHDT, CDR2 YYEEEE. V shed 4 bases and J shed 7 bases, with 14 bases lying between them. The CDR3 has 13 residues. CDR3 protein: CASSARGDCGYTF. The CDR3 nucleotides are TGTGCCAGCAGCGCCAGAGGGGACTGTGGCTACACCTTC.

The table lists this clonotype with many counts. The chain carries TRBV28 and TRBJ2-1; TRBD1 might be the D (6 bases). The CDR3 totals 16 residues. V was trimmed by 3 bases and J by 5 bases, leaving 17 bases between them. CDR1 and CDR2 (germline): MDHEN, SYDVKM. For the CDR3, the DNA is TGTGCCAGCAGTTTCCCAGGGGATGTCGAGAACAATGAGCAGTTCTTC. This gives the protein CASSFPGDVENNEQFF.

This clonotype was counted at least ten times. The V call is TRBV20-1, the J call TRBJ1-1, with D hard to call. From germline, CDR1 is DFQATT and CDR2 SNEGSKA (reference sequence). The V and J ends lost 0 bases and 1 base respectively, with 12 bases between them. This CDR3 is built from 15 residues. CDR3 coding DNA: TGCAGTGCTAGAGATCTCATGGTCGGGAACACTGAAGCTTTCTTT. Translating gives CSARDLMVGNTEAFF.

The chain is built from TRBV6-9 and TRBJ2-1, with unresolved D. Germline CDR1 reads MNHGY; CDR2 reads SVAAGI. The CDR3 extends over 12 amino acids. Trimming left V 11 bases short and J 10 bases short, with 18 bases between. CDR3 DNA: TGTGCCGTCCTGCGGTCTCTAAGCGAGCAGTTCTTC. This encodes CAVLRSLSEQFF.

By share, this clonotype counts as medium-sized. This rearrangement joins TRBV7-9 to TRBJ2-3, with 10 bases fitting TRBD2. The CDR3 is made up of 16 amino acids. Trimming at V came to 6 bases and at J to 5 bases, leaving 11 bases not matched to a gene. Looked up from germline, CDR1 is SEHNR and CDR2 is FQNEAQ (reference sequence). The CDR3 here is CASRPSGRADGDTQYF. The CDR3, as DNA: TGTGCCAGCAGACCCAGCGGGAGGGCCGATGGAGATACGCAGTATTTT.

V gene TRBV28 combines with J gene TRBJ1-4; D may be TRBD1 (5 bases). The CDR3 consists of 14 residues. CDR1 MDHEN and CDR2 SYDVKM come from the germline V gene. Between the trimmed V and J ends, which lost 5 bases and 4 bases, there was a span of 11 bases. The CDR3 nucleotides are TGTGCCAGCAGTGAAGCGGGGGGTAATGAAAAACTGTTTTTT. Translation: CASSEAGGNEKLFF.

A note on this clonotype: The junction shows a germline mismatch at one end, possibly a read error. The rearrangement links TRBV9 to TRBJ2-7; a weak D match, TRBD2 (6 bases). Germline lookup yields CDR1 SGDLS and CDR2 YYNGEE. This CDR3 is 13 amino acids long. The CDR3 sequence: CASIGGSSYEQYF. CDR3 nucleotides: TGTGCTAGCATCGGGGGTTCTTCCTACGAGCAGTACTTC.

Turning to this clonotype: A read error may produce the germline difference seen at one junction end. The gene calls are TRBV7-2 and TRBJ1-1; no clear D gene. The germline gives CDR1 SGHTA, CDR2 FQGNSA. The CDR3 is made up of 9 amino acids. The CDR3, as DNA: TGTGCCAGCAGCTTAGAAGCTTTTTTT. This gives the protein CASSLEAFF.

J is TRBJ2-7 and V is TRBV11-2; 7 bases agree with TRBD2. V was clipped by 8 bases and J by 3 bases; unmatched bases: 10. This CDR3 comprises 14 residues. Germline V gives CDR1 SGHAT, CDR2 FQNNGV. DNA for the CDR3: TGTGCCAGCCGTTGGCAGGGAGGGTTCTACGAGCAGTACTTC. Translation: CASRWQGGFYEQYF. The full variable domain, in which reference TRBV11-2 and TRBJ2-7 provide the parts outside the CDR3, is EAGVAQSPRYKIIEKRQSVAFWCNPISGHATLYWYQQILGQGPKLLIQFQNNGVVDDSQLPKDRFSAERLKGVDSTLKIQPAKLEDSAVYLCASRWQGGFYEQYFGPGTRLTVT.

As for this clonotype: The junction and the germline gene differ at one end; a read error may be behind it. The CDR3 spells CASTSSTLSAYAQYF. CDR3 nucleotide sequence: TGCGCCAGCACCTCCTCCACACTGAGCGCCTACGCGCAGTACTTC. J is TRBJ2-7 and V is TRBV5-1; D not certain. This CDR3 is 15 amino acids long. Germline values: CDR1 SGHRS, CDR2 YFSETQ.

This clonotype was detected only once. The chain combines TRBV7-2 with TRBJ1-6; no definite D call. The germline V gene has CDR1 SGHTA and CDR2 FQGNSA. This CDR3 is built from 17 residues. Between the trimmed V and J ends, which lost 5 bases and 8 bases, there was a span of 22 bases. CDR3 amino acids: CASSARLGTRTDSPLHF. As DNA, the CDR3 is TGTGCCAGCAGCGCTCGCTTGGGAACACGGACTGATTCACCCCTCCACTTT.

By share, this clonotype counts as medium-sized (0.01 to 0.1%). The rearrangement joins TRBV7-6 to TRBJ1-2, with 8 bases identical to TRBD1. Trimming took 4 bases from V and 4 from J; bases not matched to a gene: 11. The CDR3 is 16 residues long. Germline V CDR1 and CDR2: SGHVS, FNYEAQ. This CDR3 reads CASSSQQGVTLYGYTF. CDR3 DNA sequence: TGTGCCAGCAGCTCCCAACAGGGGGTCACCCTCTATGGCTACACCTTC.

This clonotype has at least ten counts. The chain is built from TRBV4-2 and TRBJ1-1; perhaps TRBD1 as D (5 bases). CDR1 and CDR2 from the germline V gene are LGHNA and YNFKEQ. V lost 3 bases and J lost 3, with 17 bases in between. The CDR3 is 16 amino acids. For the CDR3, the DNA is TGTGCCAGCAGCCAGGGGTCATCGGGGCCAGACACTGAAGCTTTCTTT. Translation: CASSQGSSGPDTEAFF.

V usage is TRBV20-1 and J usage is TRBJ2-5, with D possibly matching TRBD1 (5 bases). The germline gives CDR1 DFQATT, CDR2 SNEGSKA (reference sequence). Trimming removed 2 bases at V and 7 bases at J, with 8 bases between. CDR3 size: 11 residues. CDR3 nucleotides: TGCAGTGCTAGAAGCCAGGGGACCCAGTACTTC. It specifies CSARSQGTQYF.

CDR3 nucleotides: TGTGCCAGCAGCTTCCGGGATCGGGGCTACACCTTC. Residues: CASSFRDRGYTF. The gene calls are TRBV5-5 and TRBJ1-2; D is uncertain. V shed 2 bases and J shed 8 bases, with 10 bases lying between them. CDR1 and CDR2 (germline): SGHKS, YYEKEE (reference sequence). This CDR3 comprises 12 residues. The complete variable domain, with remaining parts taken from reference TRBV5-5 and TRBJ1-2, reads DAGVTQSPTHLIKTRGQQVTLRCSPISGHKSVSWYQQVLGQGPQFIFQYYEKEERGRGNFPDRFSARQFPNYSSELNVNALLLGDSALYLCASSFRDRGYTFGSGTRLTVV.

This clonotype has at least ten counts. The CDR3 ends on some other residue instead of the conserved phenylalanine or tryptophan, so this is likely a read error. The CDR3 reads CSARIDQETQYS. CDR3 in DNA: TGCAGTGCTAGAATAGACCAAGAGACCCAGTACTCC. The V and J genes are TRBV20-1 and TRBJ2-5; D is undetermined. The germline gives CDR1 DFQATT, CDR2 SNEGSKA (reference sequence). Trimming removed 2 bases at V and 0 bases at J, with 4 bases between. There are 12 residues in the CDR3.

The gene calls are TRBV11-1 and TRBJ2-7, with D perhaps TRBD1 (6 bases). From germline, CDR1 is SGHAT and CDR2 FQDESV (reference sequence). V lost 2 bases, J lost 6 bases, and 20 bases lay in between. The CDR3 sequence is 16 residues long. The CDR3 DNA sequence: TGTGCCAGCAGCTTAAGGCCGACAGGAAAATGGGGCGAGCAGTACTTC. It is translated as CASSLRPTGKWGEQYF.

The chain combines TRBV20-1 with TRBJ2-5, with no clear D. The CDR3 is 12 residues long. Germline lookup yields CDR1 DFQATT and CDR2 SNEGSKA (reference sequence). Trimming took 5 bases from V and 4 from J, leaving 11 bases between them. CDR3 in DNA: TGCAGTGCTGGGCCTCGAGCAGAGACCCAGTACTTC. Its translation is CSAGPRAETQYF.

This chain connects TRBV20-1 to TRBJ2-5; maybe TRBD2 (6 bases). The CDR3 is 15 residues long. V was trimmed by 0 bases and J by 2 bases, leaving 13 bases between them. Germline CDR1 is DFQATT and CDR2 is SNEGSKA (reference sequence). In DNA form, the CDR3 reads TGCAGTGCTAGAGATCGTGGGAGGCCACAAGAGACCCAGTACTTC. Translation gives CSARDRGRPQETQYF.

This clonotype occurred a few times. V gene TRBV2 combines with J gene TRBJ1-5, with 7 nucleotides matching TRBD1. Germline V gene lookup returns CDR1 SNHLY and CDR2 FYNNEI. The CDR3 contains 13 residues. V shed 5 bases and J 6 bases; nucleotides not matched to a gene: 4. CDR3 sequence (DNA): TGTGCCAGCAGTCCCGACAGGGCTCAGCCCCAGCATTTT. Its protein is CASSPDRAQPQHF.

This clonotype came up many times. This may be a read error: a much more frequent sequence differs by one nucleotide. This sequence joins TRBV6-1 and TRBJ1-1; a weak D match, TRBD1 (5 bases). The CDR3 contains 12 residues. Germline V gene lookup returns CDR1 MNHNS and CDR2 SASEGT. V gave up 8 bases and J gave up 3 bases, with 10 bases separating them. Here the CDR3 reads CASAGLDTEAFF. The CDR3 bases are TGTGCCAGCGCAGGGCTGGACACTGAAGCTTTCTTT.

This clonotype was detected only a few times. Without the conserved terminal phenylalanine or tryptophan, this CDR3 likely stems from a read error. The DNA is left out, because the CDR3 cannot be placed on it with certainty; the CDR3 is given as TCRdb lists it. The CDR3 sequence is CASSLVAG. The V and J genes are TRBV7-2 and TRBJ2-3; the table's D call, TRBD1, was not checked against the DNA. CDR1 and CDR2 from the germline V gene are SGHTA and FQGNSA. The CDR3 has 8 residues if both end residues are counted.

V is TRBV10-1 and J is TRBJ2-1; TRBD2 agrees at 7 bases. Germline lookup yields CDR1 WNHNN and CDR2 SYGVQD (reference sequence). With V trimmed by 8 bases and J by 6 bases, 16 bases remained unmatched. This CDR3 region has 16 residues. The CDR3 DNA reads as TGCGCCAGCCCTGGTGCGGGAGTTGTGGCGTTCAATGAGCAGTTCTTC. This gives the protein CASPGAGVVAFNEQFF.

This clonotype was found a few times. The chain combines TRBV9 with TRBJ2-5; the D is unclear. Germline V gene lookup returns CDR1 SGDLS and CDR2 YYNGEE. The CDR3 has 14 amino acids. V lost 0 bases and J lost 2, with 8 bases in between. This CDR3 is CASSVAGSQETQYF. Here the CDR3 DNA reads TGTGCCAGCAGCGTAGCCGGCAGTCAAGAGACCCAGTACTTC. Full variable domain (remainder filled in from reference TRBV9 and TRBJ2-5): DSGVTQTPKHLITATGQRVTLRCSPRSGDLSVYWYQQSLDQGLQFLIQYYNGEERAKGNILERFSAQQFPDLHSELNLSSLELGDSALYFCASSVAGSQETQYFGPGTRLLVL.